These 22 T cell receptor beta chains were all obtained from the same sample, sequenced in a study of CD8+CD57+ T cells in acquired aplastic anemia. TCR beta VDJ and CDR3 profiles were obtained from a genomic DNA template. TCRdb independently ran MiXCR on the reads; one entry per CDR3 protein. This table holds approximately 180,000 distinct CDR3 sequences, 63% found once. For sequencing, patients were chosen who had shown expansion of CD8+CD57+ cells by flow cytometry. Sequencing used sorted CD4+, CD8+, or CD8+CD57+ T cells (not recorded which) from PBMCs. Source of these receptors: a human donor with aplastic anemia.

This clonotype has at least ten counts. The chain links TRBV5-4 to TRBJ2-1; TRBD2 matches at 8 bases. The junction had 7 bases not matched to a gene; V was cut back by 0 bases and J by 5 bases. The germline CDR1 and CDR2 sequences are SGHNT and YYREEE (reference sequence). The CDR3 has 16 amino acids. The CDR3 coding sequence is TGTGCCAGCAGCTTGGTAGGCGGGGGGCCCCACAATGAGCAGTTCTTC. This sequence encodes CASSLVGGGPHNEQFF.

This clonotype was counted a few times. V usage is TRBV2 and J usage is TRBJ1-2, with no clear D. Germline V gene sequence: CDR1 SNHLY, CDR2 FYNNEI. This CDR3 comprises 12 residues. V lost 3 bases, J lost 4 bases, and 6 bases lay in between. CDR3 sequence reads: CASSDLGYGYTF. Here the CDR3 DNA reads TGTGCCAGCAGTGACCTGGGCTATGGCTACACCTTC.

This clonotype was counted once. The rearrangement links TRBV9 to TRBJ1-1; D remains ambiguous. V was cut by 0 bases and J by 4 bases, with 10 bases left in between. The CDR3 spans 14 residues. The germline V gene encodes CDR1 SGDLS and CDR2 YYNGEE. The CDR3: CASSVARGATEAFF. The CDR3 bases are TGTGCCAGCAGCGTAGCCCGGGGTGCCACTGAAGCTTTCTTT.

V gene TRBV7-8 combines with J gene TRBJ2-1; maybe TRBD2 (7 bases). CDR1 and CDR2 (germline): SGHVS, FQNEAQ. V lost 5 bases and J 4 bases, leaving 15 bases between the germline ends. The CDR3 totals 15 residues. Here the CDR3 reads CASSPEGGAYNEQFF. The CDR3 DNA sequence: TGTGCCAGCAGCCCAGAGGGGGGGGCGTACAATGAGCAGTTCTTC.

The chain is built from TRBV5-1 and TRBJ1-5; TRBD1 matches 9 bases. Germline CDR1 is SGHRS and CDR2 is YFSETQ. The CDR3 covers 15 residues. The J segment lost 7 bases and the V segment lost 0 bases, leaving 5 bases of the junction unmatched. The CDR3 DNA sequence: TGCGCCAGCAGCTTGGGACAGGGGGACACCCAGCCCCAGCATTTT. Encoded protein: CASSLGQGDTQPQHF.

The chain has TRBV2 and TRBJ2-2; 7 bases line up with TRBD1. TRBJ1-3 explains the end of the DNA better; the J call may be wrong. CDR1 is SNHLY, CDR2 FYNNEI, per germline. The CDR3 runs 15 residues. The CDR3 region is CASSGDRSSGNTIYF. In nucleotides, the CDR3 is TGTGCCAGCAGTGGGGACAGATCCTCTGGAAACACCATATATTTT.

This clonotype was counted many times. The rearrangement joins TRBV7-6 to TRBJ2-5, with D maybe TRBD1 (6 bases). Germline V gene data show CDR1 as SGHVS and CDR2 as FNYEAQ. The CDR3 is 14 residues long. Trimming removed 6 bases at V and 4 bases at J, with 15 bases between. In DNA, the CDR3 is TGTGCCAGCAGAGCCAACAGGGAGATAGAGACCCAGTACTTC. Amino acid sequence: CASRANREIETQYF.

This CDR3 reads CSARGPAGGYEQYF. Here the CDR3 DNA reads TGCAGTGCTAGAGGCCCAGCGGGGGGCTACGAGCAGTACTTC. The genes are TRBV20-1 and TRBJ2-7, with 9 bases identical to TRBD2. The CDR3 has 14 amino acids. Germline V lookup: CDR1 DFQATT, CDR2 SNEGSKA (reference sequence). With 1 base clipped from V and 3 bases from J, the junction kept 4 bases outside the gene matches.

This clonotype was found many times. This sequence joins TRBV9 and TRBJ2-1, with D unclear. The germline CDR1 and CDR2 sequences are SGDLS and YYNGEE. The V gene lost 4 bases and the J gene lost 7 bases, with 18 bases spanning the gap. There are 15 residues in the CDR3. This CDR3 is CASSPWDRTTNEQFF. The CDR3 DNA is TGTGCCAGCAGCCCTTGGGATAGAACCACAAATGAGCAGTTCTTC.

This chain links TRBV7-3 with TRBJ1-2, with D possibly matching TRBD1 (6 bases). CDR1 and CDR2 (germline): SGHTA, FQGTGA. Trimming removed 2 bases from V and 8 bases from J, with 15 bases in between. The CDR3 is 14 residues long. The CDR3 region is CASSLPGARRGYTF. CDR3 nucleotide sequence: TGTGCCAGCAGCTTACCAGGGGCACGGAGGGGCTACACCTTC.

Remarks on this clonotype: A junction boundary mismatches the germline segment, possibly from a read error. This chain joins TRBV29-1 and TRBJ1-2, with TRBD1 matching over 8 bases. In germline, CDR1 is SQVTM, CDR2 ANQGSEA. CDR3 length: 13 residues. The CDR3 loop is CSVVTGGYYGYAF. CDR3 coding DNA: TGCAGCGTTGTTACAGGGGGGTACTATGGCTACGCCTTC.

This clonotype was detected only once. The V call is TRBV5-6, the J call TRBJ2-7; D is unresolved. Germline values: CDR1 SGHDT, CDR2 YYEEEE. This CDR3 has 14 amino acids. V was shortened by 0 bases and J by 2 bases, with 9 bases between the two germline ends. Here the CDR3 DNA reads TGTGCCAGCAGCTTGGGCAGCGTTACCTACGAGCAGTACTTC. This gives the protein CASSLGSVTYEQYF.

This clonotype was recorded at least ten times. This chain connects TRBV13 to TRBJ2-5; tentatively, D is TRBD1 or TRBD2 (6 bases each). Germline-derived CDR1 and CDR2 are PRHDT and FYEKMQ (reference sequence). The CDR3 covers 13 residues. Trimming pared 2 bases from V and 3 bases from J, leaving 7 bases between. The CDR3 protein is CASSLRGEETQYF. The CDR3 DNA reads as TGTGCCAGCAGCTTAAGGGGGGAAGAGACCCAGTACTTC.

This clonotype was counted only a few times. This CDR3 is CASSAGQGRHEQYF. The CDR3 DNA reads as TGCGCCAGCAGTGCGGGACAGGGTCGGCACGAGCAGTACTTC. The rearrangement links TRBV5-1 to TRBJ2-7; TRBD1 agrees at 9 bases. The germline V gene encodes CDR1 SGHRS and CDR2 YFSETQ. V was pared by 5 bases and J by 5 bases, with 8 bases of the junction left unmatched. This CDR3 region has 14 residues.

V usage is TRBV29-1 and J usage is TRBJ2-3, with a weak D call TRBD2 (6 bases). The germline V gene encodes CDR1 SQVTM and CDR2 ANQGSEA. Deletions cut 7 bases from V and 0 bases from J, with 11 bases between. The CDR3 runs to 13 residues. The CDR3 region has the DNA TGCAGCGCCGGGGGTGACAGCACAGATACGCAGTATTTT. It codes for CSAGGDSTDTQYF.

The rearrangement links TRBV9 to TRBJ2-3, with 7 positions matching TRBD2. Unmatched junction bases numbered 11, after V lost 4 bases and J lost 3 bases. This CDR3 comprises 16 residues. Germline CDR1 reads SGDLS; CDR2 reads YYNGEE. CDR3 DNA: TGTGCCAGCAGCCCATCGAGGGAGGGGTGGACAGATACGCAGTATTTT. Translated, it gives CASSPSREGWTDTQYF.

This clonotype was counted between two and nine times. The V call is TRBV10-3, the J call TRBJ1-1; possible D gene TRBD1, 5 bases. This CDR3 has 15 residues. Trimming stripped 0 bases from V and 1 base from J, with 9 bases between. Germline V gives CDR1 ENHRY, CDR2 SYGVKD. In DNA form, the CDR3 reads TGTGCCATCAGTGAGTCTCGGGGCACGAACACTGAAGCTTTCTTT. Amino acids: CAISESRGTNTEAFF.

A note on this clonotype: The junction departs from germline at one end; a sequencing error may be responsible. J is TRBJ2-6 and V is TRBV19; 8 bases are shared with TRBD1. Germline CDR1 LNHDA, CDR2 SQIVND (reference sequence). The CDR3 spans 12 residues. CDR3 protein: CASKVQGDTEAF. In DNA form, the CDR3 reads TGTGCCAGTAAAGTACAGGGGGATACTGAAGCTTTC.

This clonotype was picked up many times. The CDR3 loop reads CASSLSAGANVLTF. The CDR3 nucleotides read TGCGCCAGCAGCTTGTCTGCTGGGGCCAACGTCCTGACTTTC. The chain links TRBV5-1 to TRBJ2-6; the D is unclear. The CDR3 loop spans 14 amino acids. CDR1 and CDR2 (germline): SGHRS, YFSETQ. V was clipped by 1 base and J by 2 bases, with 4 bases between them.

V gene TRBV29-1 combines with J gene TRBJ2-2, with D possibly matching TRBD1 (5 bases). The CDR3 covers 14 residues. Trimming shortened V by 5 bases and J by 0 bases, and 10 bases separated the two germline ends. CDR1 and CDR2 from the germline V gene are SQVTM and ANQGSEA. CDR3 coding DNA: TGCAGCGTTAAGGGGTTGGCGAACACCGGGGAGCTGTTTTTT. Translated, it gives CSVKGLANTGELFF.

In its sample, this clonotype was seen a few times. CDR3 nucleotide sequence: TGTGCCAGCAGCGTAGATGGGACAGGGCCGGGGGAGCAGTACTTC. As protein: CASSVDGTGPGEQYF. The rearrangement joins TRBV7-9 to TRBJ2-7, with 9 bases lining up with TRBD1. The V gene end was trimmed by 5 bases and the J gene end by 7 bases; junction bases not matched to a gene: 12. Germline V gives CDR1 SEHNR, CDR2 FQNEAQ (reference sequence). The CDR3 totals 15 residues.

The gene calls are TRBV24-1 and TRBJ2-2, with D perhaps matching TRBD2 (6 bases). The CDR3 loop spans 14 amino acids. V was trimmed by 4 bases and J by 5 bases, leaving 10 bases between them. Looked up from germline, CDR1 is KGHDR and CDR2 is SFDVKD. CDR3 in amino acids: CATSERDFTGELFF. The CDR3 DNA sequence: TGTGCCACCAGTGAGAGGGACTTTACCGGGGAGCTGTTTTTT.